This TCR beta chain was retrieved from a study of cytomegalovirus exposure and HLA in healthy donors. As regards this clone: Its specificity is unknown.

Study outcomes and limitations: Reportedly, TCR beta sequences accurately predicted HLA-A and HLA-B alleles in most subjects.

PCR primers comprised 60 Vbeta and 13 Jbeta primers. Method: immunoSEQ multiplex PCR; TCRdb's copy keeps in-frame clones and lacks some. This sample yields roughly 100,000 clones, of which nearly 65% are seen a single time; approximately 4.8% belongs to the top ten. The CDR3 spans 14 residues. Germline values: CDR1 LNHDA, CDR2 SQIVND (reference sequence). J lost 2 bases, V lost 9 bases, and 9 bases had no gene match. The specimen was PBMCs. The chain couples TRBV19 to TRBJ2-7, with TRBD1 identical over 8 bases. This clonotype was obtained from a human donor in good health. The DNA of the CDR3 is TGTGCCAGCGGACCCTCGACAGGGGCCTACGAGCAGTACTTC. It codes for CASGPSTGAYEQYF.